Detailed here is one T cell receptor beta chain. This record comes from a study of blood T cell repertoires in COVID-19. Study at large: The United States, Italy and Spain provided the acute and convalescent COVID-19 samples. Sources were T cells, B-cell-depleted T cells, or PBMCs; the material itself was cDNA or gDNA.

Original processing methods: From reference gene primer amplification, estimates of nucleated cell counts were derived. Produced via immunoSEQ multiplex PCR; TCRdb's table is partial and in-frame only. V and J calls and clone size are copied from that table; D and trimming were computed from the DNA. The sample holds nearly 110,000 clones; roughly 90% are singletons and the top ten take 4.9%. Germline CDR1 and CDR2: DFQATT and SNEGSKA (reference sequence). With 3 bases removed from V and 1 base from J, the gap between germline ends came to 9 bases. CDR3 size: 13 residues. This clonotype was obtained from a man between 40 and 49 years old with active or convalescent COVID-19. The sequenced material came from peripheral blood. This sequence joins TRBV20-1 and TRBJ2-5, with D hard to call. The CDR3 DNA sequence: TGCAGTGCTAGTAATAGCTTCCAAGAGACCCAGTACTTC. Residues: CSASNSFQETQYF.